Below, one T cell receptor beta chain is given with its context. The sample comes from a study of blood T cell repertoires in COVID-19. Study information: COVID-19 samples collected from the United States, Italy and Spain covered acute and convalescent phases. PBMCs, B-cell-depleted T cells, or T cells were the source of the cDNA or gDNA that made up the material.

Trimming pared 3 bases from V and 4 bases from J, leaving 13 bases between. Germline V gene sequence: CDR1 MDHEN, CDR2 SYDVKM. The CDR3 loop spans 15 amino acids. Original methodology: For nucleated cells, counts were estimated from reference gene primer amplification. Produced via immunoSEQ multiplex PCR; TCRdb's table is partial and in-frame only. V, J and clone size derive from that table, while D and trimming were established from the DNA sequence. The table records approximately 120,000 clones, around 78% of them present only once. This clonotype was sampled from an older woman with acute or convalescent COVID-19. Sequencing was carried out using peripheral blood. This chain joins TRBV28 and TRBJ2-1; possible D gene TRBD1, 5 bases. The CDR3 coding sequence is TGTGCCAGCAGTTTGGAGCAGGGTTTTTACAATGAGCAGTTCTTC. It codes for CASSLEQGFYNEQFF.